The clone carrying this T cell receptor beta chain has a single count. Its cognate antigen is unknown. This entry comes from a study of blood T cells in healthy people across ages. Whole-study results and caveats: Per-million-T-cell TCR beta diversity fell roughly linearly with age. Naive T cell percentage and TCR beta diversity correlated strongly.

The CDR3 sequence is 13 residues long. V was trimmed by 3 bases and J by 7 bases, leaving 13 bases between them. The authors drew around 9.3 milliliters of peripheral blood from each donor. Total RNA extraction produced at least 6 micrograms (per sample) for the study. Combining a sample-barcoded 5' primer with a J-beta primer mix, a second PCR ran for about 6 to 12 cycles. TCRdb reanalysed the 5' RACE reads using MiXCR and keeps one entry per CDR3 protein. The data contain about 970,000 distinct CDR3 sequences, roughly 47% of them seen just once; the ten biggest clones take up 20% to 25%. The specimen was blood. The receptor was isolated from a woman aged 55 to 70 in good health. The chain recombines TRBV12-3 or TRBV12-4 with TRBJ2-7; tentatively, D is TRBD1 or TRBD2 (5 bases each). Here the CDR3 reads CASSLGDGNEQYF. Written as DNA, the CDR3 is TGTGCCAGCAGTTTGGGGGATGGCAATGAGCAGTACTTC.